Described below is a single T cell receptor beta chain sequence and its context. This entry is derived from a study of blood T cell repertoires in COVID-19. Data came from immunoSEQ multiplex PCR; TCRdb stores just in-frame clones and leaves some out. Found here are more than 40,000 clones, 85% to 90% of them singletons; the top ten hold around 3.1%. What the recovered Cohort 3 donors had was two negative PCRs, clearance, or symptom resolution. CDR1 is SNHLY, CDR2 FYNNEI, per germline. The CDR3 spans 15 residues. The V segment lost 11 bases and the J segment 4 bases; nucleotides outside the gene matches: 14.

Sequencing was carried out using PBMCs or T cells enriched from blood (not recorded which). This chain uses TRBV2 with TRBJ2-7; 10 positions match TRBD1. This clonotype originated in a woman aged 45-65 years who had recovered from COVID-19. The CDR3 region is CAGLKPGQGQYEQYF. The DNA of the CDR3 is TGTGCCGGCCTCAAGCCGGGACAGGGGCAATACGAGCAGTACTTC.